The present T cell receptor (beta chain) was sequenced within a study of graft-versus-host responses after intestinal transplantation (dated by TCRdb to about 2021). Regarding the complete study: Recipients received multivisceral, liver-intestinal, or isolated intestinal transplants. Every recipient was given anti-thymocyte globulin induction, followed by 2 to 4 years of maintenance tacrolimus and steroids. Bulk TCR-beta CDR3 sequencing was used to track graft-versus-host and host-versus-graft alloreactive T cell clones in the graft, circulation and bone marrow after intestinal transplantation. Alloreactive clones were identified by sequencing pre-transplant mixed lymphocyte reaction products and comparing them with unstimulated pre-transplant donor and recipient T cells. Of the 20 to 25 intestinal transplant recipients enrolled in the cohort, one of whom was a retransplant, a few patients without pretransplant specimens were excluded. A peak of at least 4% donor T cells among recipient peripheral blood mononuclear cells was the definition used for donor T cell macrochimerism. Samples from three later patients were sequenced in-house on an Illumina MiSeq with MiXCR processing rather than by the commercial service. Results and caveats for the whole study, not just this receptor: Patients with donor T cell macrochimerism had high GvH to HvG T cell clonal ratios in their allografts. The conclusions were limited by the relatively low number and heterogeneity of the intestinal transplant patients. Early after transplant, peak levels of circulating GvH clones were associated with declines in HvG clones. GvH clones were detected in recipient bone marrow, and some of these GvH clones were observed earlier in ileal mucosa or blood, consistent with an intestinal mucosal origin.

The library came from the immunoSEQ multiplex PCR assay. For most patients, genomic DNA was isolated using the Qiagen DNeasy Blood and Tissue Kit and was shipped frozen to Adaptive Biotechnologies for TCR sequencing. Adaptive Biotechnologies carried out high-throughput TCR-beta CDR3 sequencing of genomic DNA for most patients. In the original analysis: Adaptive's ImmunoSEQ software was the source of the TCR sequencing data for 15 to 20 patients, while three other patients were processed with MiXCR and VDJtools. To correct CD4 versus CD8 sorting errors, sequences present in both subsets at a frequency ratio below 5:1 were removed. CDR3 nucleotide sequences shared between donor and recipient were removed because the origin of such sequences could not be assigned. At least 2-fold expansion over unstimulated cells and a minimum CFSE-low frequency of 0.002% (template counts) or 0.001% (read counts) were required for clones to be classified as alloreactive. Clones detected in sequenced pre-transplant spleen, lymph node, or MLR CFSE-low populations of the donor or recipient were defined as mappable. Cumulative frequency of alloreactive clones was calculated as a percentage of all sequences weighted by copy number. This immuneACCESS table, as held by TCRdb, lists in-frame sequences with V and J called but not all clones. Of the missing ones, under half trace to an unresolved V gene in checked studies; the others have no known cause. V and J calls plus clone size are reproduced from that table; the DNA served to infer D and trimming. The sample table lists more than 85,000 clones, just over 90% of them with a count of one. Clones ranked in the top ten supply 0.4% to 0.65% of the sample.

On this clone: Its antigen remains unidentified. Base qualities are not at hand, and no much larger clone is one base apart.

The time point label on this specimen signifies: cells obtained before transplantation from donor or recipient. CD3+CD4+ and CD3+CD8+ populations were FACS-sorted from unstimulated pre-transplant donor and recipient cells taken from spleen or lymph nodes. From the cysteine up to the phenylalanine, the CDR3 has a length of 15 residues. The kept DNA is CDR3 alone, 45 bases in frame from the first base. The germline V gene (reference sequence) specifies SGHNT as CDR1 and YYREEE as CDR2. Clipping removes 4 bases from V and 0 bases from J, with 5 as the unmatched junction base count. The sequencing here drew on unstimulated CD8+ T cells sorted from spleen or lymph node cells, taken before intestinal transplant. The rearranged chain carries TRBV5-4 and TRBJ2-3; 7 nucleotides in the junction match TRBD2. The receptor comes from a human donor who received an intestinal transplant. Here is the DNA: TGTGCCAGCAGCCGCCCGGGACTAAGCACAGATACGCAGTATTTT. It encodes CASSRPGLSTDTQYF. The full variable domain, with segments outside the CDR3 supplied by the reference TRBV5-4 and TRBJ2-3 proteins, appears as ETGVTQSPTHLIKTRGQQVTLRCSSQSGHNTVSWYQQALGQGPQFIFQYYREEENGRGNFPPRFSGLQFPNYSSELNVNALELDDSALYLCASSRPGLSTDTQYFGPGTRLTVL.